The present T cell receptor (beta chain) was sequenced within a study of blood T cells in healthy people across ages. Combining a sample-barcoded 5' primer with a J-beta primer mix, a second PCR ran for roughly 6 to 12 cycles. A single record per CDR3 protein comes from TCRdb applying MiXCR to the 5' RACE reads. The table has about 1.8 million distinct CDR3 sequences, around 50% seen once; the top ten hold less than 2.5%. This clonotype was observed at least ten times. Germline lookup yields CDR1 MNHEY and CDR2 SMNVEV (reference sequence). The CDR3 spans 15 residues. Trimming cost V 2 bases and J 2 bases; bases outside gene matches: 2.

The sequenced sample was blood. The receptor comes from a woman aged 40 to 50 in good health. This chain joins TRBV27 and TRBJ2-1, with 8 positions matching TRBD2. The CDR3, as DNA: TGTGCCAGCAGTTTACGCGGGGGGACCTACAATGAGCAGTTCTTC. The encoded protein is CASSLRGGTYNEQFF.